Listed below are T cell receptor beta chains from one sample, sequenced in a study of long-term antiretroviral therapy in people with HIV. Method: immunoSEQ multiplex PCR; TCRdb's copy keeps in-frame clones and lacks some. Among 14,000 or so clones listed, 70% to 85% were seen once. This material consisted of unsorted PBMCs, taken 0.4 years after starting antiretroviral therapy. Receptors originate from a man aged 25 to 40 with HIV. The CDR3 runs from the conserved cysteine through the conserved F or W. D genes are given only for firm matches. The size entry is marked missing in some rows and otherwise reads once, few, many or a size class.

clone_size	j_call	cdr3_length	v_call	d_call	cdr3_aa	cdr3_nt
-	TRBJ2-5	14	TRBV18	-	CASSLTIHGETQYF	TGTGCCAGCTCACTAACGATCCACGGGGAGACCCAGTACTTC
-	TRBJ1-4	14	TRBV7-2	TRBD1	CASIDRGRDEKLFF	TGTGCCAGCATAGACAGGGGCAGGGATGAAAAACTGTTTTTT
-	TRBJ2-7	13	TRBV6-5	-	CASSYSSSIEQYF	TGTGCCAGCAGTTACTCGAGTTCTATCGAGCAGTACTTC
few	TRBJ2-3	15	TRBV6-5	TRBD2	CASSYLAGAGDTQYF	TGTGCCAGCAGTTACTTAGCGGGAGCGGGAGATACGCAGTATTTT
-	TRBJ1-2	16	TRBV12-5	-	CASGLVVRQRFRGYTF	TGTGCTAGTGGTTTGGTGGTGAGGCAGAGATTTCGAGGCTACACCTTC
-	TRBJ1-1	11	TRBV27	-	CASSTGTEAFF	TGTGCCAGCAGCACCGGGACAGAAGCTTTCTTT
-	TRBJ2-7	14	TRBV5-3	TRBD1	CADRYRDRAYEQYF	TGTGCCGACCGTTACCGGGACAGAGCCTACGAGCAGTACTTC
-	TRBJ2-1	14	TRBV7-2	-	CASSLEGSANEQFF	TGTGCCAGCAGCTTAGAGGGTAGCGCTAATGAGCAGTTCTTC
-	TRBJ1-1	14	TRBV25-1	TRBD1	CASSEPGGNTEAFF	TGTGCCAGCAGCGAACCAGGGGGAAACACTGAAGCTTTCTTT
few	TRBJ2-7	14	TRBV7-9	-	CASGLHQPSYEQYF	TGTGCCAGCGGGCTCCACCAGCCTTCTTACGAGCAGTACTTC
-	TRBJ2-1	14	TRBV15	-	CATSGYGGYNEQFF	TGTGCCACCAGCGGATATGGGGGATACAATGAGCAGTTCTTC
-	TRBJ2-7	15	TRBV2	TRBD2	CASSGRGTSGRWQYF	TGTGCCAGCAGTGGGCGCGGGACTAGCGGGAGATGGCAGTACTTC
medium-sized	TRBJ1-2	14	TRBV4-2	-	CASSQGGGPDGYTF	TGTGCCAGCAGCCAAGGGGGGGGACCGGATGGCTACACCTTC
-	TRBJ2-4	15	TRBV11-2	-	CASSLQPVAKNIQYF	TGTGCCAGCAGCTTACAACCAGTAGCCAAAAACATTCAGTACTTC
-	TRBJ2-3	17	TRBV6-1	TRBD1	CASSDTTGQPSTDTQYF	TGTGCCAGCAGTGACACGACAGGGCAACCAAGCACAGATACGCAGTATTTT
-	TRBJ2-7	13	TRBV5-5	-	CASSLEGAFKEYF	TGTGCCAGCAGCCTCGAAGGGGCTTTCAAAGAGTACTTC
-	TRBJ2-3	14	TRBV19	-	CASNPQGTSDTQYF	TGTGCCAGTAACCCACAGGGTACTTCAGATACGCAGTATTTT
-	TRBJ1-1	13	TRBV28	-	CASSLGQSTEAFF	TGTGCCAGCAGTCTAGGACAGTCCACTGAAGCTTTCTTT
once	TRBJ1-1	16	TRBV6-5	-	CASSYPSGGLNTEAFF	TGTGCCAGCAGTTACCCTTCGGGTGGGTTGAACACTGAAGCTTTCTTT
once	TRBJ1-6	15	TRBV7-9	TRBD1	CASSLTGEVDSPLHF	TGTGCCAGCAGCTTGACAGGGGAGGTGGATTCACCCCTCCACTTT
-	TRBJ2-5	12	TRBV13	-	CASSPVQETQYF	TGTGCCAGCAGCCCTGTCCAAGAGACCCAGTACTTC
-	TRBJ1-5	14	TRBV7-8	-	CASSLAGEYQPQHF	TGTGCCAGCAGCTTAGCGGGGGAGTATCAGCCCCAGCATTTT